This T cell receptor beta chain was profiled in a study of blood T cells in healthy people across ages (dated by TCRdb to 2014 to 2015). For the wider study: Template switching captured roughly one uniquely barcoded TCR beta cDNA molecule per two T cells in model experiments. Using deep sequencing normalized with unique cDNA molecular identifiers, the study measured how TCR beta repertoire diversity changes with age. The donors were divided into four age groups: young (average approximately 17 years), middle-aged (over 35), aged (approximately 62) and long-lived (roughly 86). To avoid experimental bias, donors of different ages were spread randomly across the sequencing lanes. Using the same blood draw, the study looked at two additional independent replicas of 1 million unique cDNA reads for two donors, one aged 18 to 30 and the other aged 80 or older.

The donors were 40 or so Caucasian individuals from Russia, aged roughly 6 to 90 years, who were systemically healthy. Each donor gave ten milliliters of peripheral blood, collected into EDTA-treated Vacutainer tubes. Ficoll-Paque density-gradient centrifugation was used to isolate PBMCs, with at least 7 million per sample. Trizol reagent was used to extract total RNA from the PBMCs, yielding at least 5 micrograms per sample. Naive CD45RAhigh/CD27high T cell percentages were measured by flow cytometry on a PBMC aliquot from every donor. The library came from 5' RACE. Instrument on record: Illumina HiSeq 2500. The second PCR ran for about 7 to 11 cycles and used a J-beta primer mix along with a sample-barcoded 5' primer. Each TCR beta cDNA molecule received a unique molecular identifier from a template-switch 5' adaptor carrying 12 random nucleotides. At least 2.5 million CDR3-containing paired-end reads were obtained from each sample. The Mint cDNA synthesis kit, primed by a TRBC-specific oligonucleotide, was used to synthesize first-strand cDNA from all RNA. All cDNA was treated with uracil-DNA glycosylase and then went through a first 18-cycle PCR with the universal primers M1SS and BC2_uni_R. As for the original processing: Normalization of each sample was performed by random selection of 1 million high-quality reads, each carrying a distinct molecular identifier. Instead of being binned into consensus sequences, reads with shared molecular identifiers were discarded. CDR3 identification, clonotype clustering and error correction used MiTCR with a Q25 quality threshold and the strictest error-elimination algorithm. A nonparametric unseen species model with Euler transformation was used to estimate lower-bound total TCR beta diversity. TCRdb reprocessed the public reads (quality trimming at Q25 with fastp, clone calling with MiXCR) and kept in-frame beta chains. Rows are combined by CDR3 protein, so each entry shows the most common genes and DNA. For this entry, the V and J calls and clone size follow TCRdb and not the study's own pipeline. The sample contains 1.5 million to 2 million distinct CDR3 sequences, 49% of them found a single time. The top ten constitute roughly 2% of the sample.

Results the study describes overall, beyond this receptor: Estimates of total diversity based on one million sequenced T cells were regarded as lower bounds and as underestimates. Compared with the aged group, the long-lived group had more naive CD4+ T cells, fewer expanded clones and increased TCR diversity, suggesting age selection. Observed TCR beta diversity correlated strongly with the percentage of naive T cells measured by flow cytometry. Since profiling was done on bulk unsorted PBMCs, naive and antigen-experienced compartments could not be conclusively compared. The CMV infection status of donors was not known, potentially confounding age-related changes in expanded clonotypes. As age increased, observed TCR beta diversity per million T cells dropped in a roughly linear way, and a significant reduction was already evident by age about 40.

Concerning this clonotype itself: Its antigen is still unknown. Base-call qualities are not available, and no considerably larger clone is one nucleotide away.

This sequence was found in a woman aged 35 to 49 in good health. The sequenced sample consisted of blood.

The CDR3: CASSLQGASWYGYTF. The sequenced DNA: TGTGCCAGCAGCTTACAGGGGGCAAGTTGGTATGGCTACACCTTC. In this chain, TRBV7-8 is recombined with TRBJ1-2, and 8 junctional nucleotides match TRBD1. At the junction V is shortened by 2 bases and J by 5 bases; bases outside the gene matches: 7. CDR1 SGHVS and CDR2 FQNEAQ were looked up in the germline V gene. From its cysteine to its phenylalanine, the CDR3 spans 15 amino acids. Of the read, only the CDR3 DNA is kept; its 45 bases are in frame from base 1.